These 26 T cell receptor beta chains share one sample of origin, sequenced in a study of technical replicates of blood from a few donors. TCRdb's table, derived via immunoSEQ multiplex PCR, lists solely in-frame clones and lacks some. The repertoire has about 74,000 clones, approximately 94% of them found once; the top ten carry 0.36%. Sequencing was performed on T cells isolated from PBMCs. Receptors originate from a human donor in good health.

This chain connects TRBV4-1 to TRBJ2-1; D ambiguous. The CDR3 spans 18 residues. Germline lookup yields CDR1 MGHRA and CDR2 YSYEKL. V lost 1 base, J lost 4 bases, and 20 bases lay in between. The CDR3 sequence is CASSQAWLTEKEYNEQFF. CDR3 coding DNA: TGCGCCAGCAGCCAAGCCTGGCTTACAGAGAAAGAATACAATGAGCAGTTCTTC.

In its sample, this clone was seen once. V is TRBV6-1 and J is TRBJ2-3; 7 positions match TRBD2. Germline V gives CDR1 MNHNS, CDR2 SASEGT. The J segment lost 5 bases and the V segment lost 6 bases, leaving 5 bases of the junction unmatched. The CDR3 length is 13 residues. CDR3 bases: TGTGCCAGCAGGCCTTCGGGAGGAGATACGCAGTATTTT. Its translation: CASRPSGGDTQYF.

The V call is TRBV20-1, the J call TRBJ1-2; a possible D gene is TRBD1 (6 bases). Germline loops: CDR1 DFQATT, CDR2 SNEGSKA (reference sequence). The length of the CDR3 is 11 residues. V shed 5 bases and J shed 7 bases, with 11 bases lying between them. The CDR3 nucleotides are TGCAGTGCTCCCCAGGGGCGTGGCTACACCTTC. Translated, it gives CSAPQGRGYTF.

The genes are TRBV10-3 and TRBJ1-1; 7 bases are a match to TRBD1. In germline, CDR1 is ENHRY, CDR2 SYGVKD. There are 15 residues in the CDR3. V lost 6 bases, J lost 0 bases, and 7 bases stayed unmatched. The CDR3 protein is CAIRGDRLMNTEAFF. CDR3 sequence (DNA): TGTGCCATCAGGGGGGACAGACTCATGAACACTGAAGCTTTCTTT.

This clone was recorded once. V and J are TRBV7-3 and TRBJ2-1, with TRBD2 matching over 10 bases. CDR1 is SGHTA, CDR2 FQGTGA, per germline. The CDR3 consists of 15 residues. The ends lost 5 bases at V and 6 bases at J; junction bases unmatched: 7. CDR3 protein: CASSLQREGPNEQFF. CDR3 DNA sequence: TGTGCCAGCAGCCTTCAGCGGGAGGGCCCCAATGAGCAGTTCTTC.

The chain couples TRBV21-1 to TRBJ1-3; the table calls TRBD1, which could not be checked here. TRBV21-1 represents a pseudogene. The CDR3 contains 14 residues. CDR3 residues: CARIDNNSGNTIYF. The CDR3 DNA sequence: TGTGCCAGGATAGACAACAACTCTGGAAACACCATATATTTT.

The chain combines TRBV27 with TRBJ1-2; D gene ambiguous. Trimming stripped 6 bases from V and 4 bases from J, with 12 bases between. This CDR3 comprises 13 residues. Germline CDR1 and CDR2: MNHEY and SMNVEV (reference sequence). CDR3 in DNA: TGTGCCAGCAGCCTCGTATCGGGCTATGGCTACACCTTC. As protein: CASSLVSGYGYTF.

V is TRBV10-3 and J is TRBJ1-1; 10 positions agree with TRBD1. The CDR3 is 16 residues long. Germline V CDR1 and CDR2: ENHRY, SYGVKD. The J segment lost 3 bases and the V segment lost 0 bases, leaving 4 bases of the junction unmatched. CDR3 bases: TGTGCCATCAGTGAGTCGCTCGGGACAGGGGACACTGAAGCTTTCTTT. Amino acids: CAISESLGTGDTEAFF.

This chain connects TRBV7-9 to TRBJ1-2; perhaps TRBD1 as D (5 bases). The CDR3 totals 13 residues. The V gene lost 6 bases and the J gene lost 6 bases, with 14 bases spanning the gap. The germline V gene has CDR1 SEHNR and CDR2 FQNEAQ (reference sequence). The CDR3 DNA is TGTGCCAGCAGACCGACAGTGAGTGATGGCTACACCTTC. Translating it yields CASRPTVSDGYTF.

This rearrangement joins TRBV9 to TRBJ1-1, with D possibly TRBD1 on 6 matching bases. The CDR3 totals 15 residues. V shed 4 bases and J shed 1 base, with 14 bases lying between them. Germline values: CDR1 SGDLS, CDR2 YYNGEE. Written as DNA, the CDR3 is TGTGCCAGCAGCAAAACAGGGCAACCGAACACTGAAGCTTTCTTT. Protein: CASSKTGQPNTEAFF.

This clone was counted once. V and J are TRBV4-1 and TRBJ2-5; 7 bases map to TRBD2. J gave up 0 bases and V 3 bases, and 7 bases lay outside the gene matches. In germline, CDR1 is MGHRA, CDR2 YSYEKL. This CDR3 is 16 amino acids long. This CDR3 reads CASSQSGLRYQETQYF. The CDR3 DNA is TGCGCCAGCAGCCAGTCGGGACTACGGTACCAAGAGACCCAGTACTTC.

CDR3 bases: TGCGCCAGCAGCTTGGAAGGCGGGAACACTGAAGCTTTCTTT. It codes for CASSLEGGNTEAFF. V is TRBV5-1 and J is TRBJ1-1, with unresolved D. Germline assignment: CDR1 SGHRS and CDR2 YFSETQ. Trimming took off 0 bases at V and 1 base at J, with 7 bases between the two ends. The CDR3 length is 14 residues.

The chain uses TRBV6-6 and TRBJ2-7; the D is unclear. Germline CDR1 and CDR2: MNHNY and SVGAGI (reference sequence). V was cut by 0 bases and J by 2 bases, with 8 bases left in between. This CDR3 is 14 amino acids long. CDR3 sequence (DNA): TGTGCCAGCAGTTACTCGACACCTACCTACGAGCAGTACTTC. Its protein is CASSYSTPTYEQYF.

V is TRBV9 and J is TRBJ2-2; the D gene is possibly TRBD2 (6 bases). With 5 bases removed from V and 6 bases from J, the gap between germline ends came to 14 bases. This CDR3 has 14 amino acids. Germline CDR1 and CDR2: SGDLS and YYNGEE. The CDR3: CASSRQRAPGELFF. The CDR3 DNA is TGTGCCAGCAGTCGACAGCGGGCTCCCGGGGAGCTGTTTTTT.

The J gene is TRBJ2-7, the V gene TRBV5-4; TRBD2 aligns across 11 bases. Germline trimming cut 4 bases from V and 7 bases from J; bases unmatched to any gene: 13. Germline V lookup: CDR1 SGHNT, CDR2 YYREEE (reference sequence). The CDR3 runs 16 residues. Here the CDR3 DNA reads TGTGCCAGCAGCCGGGGGCAGGGGATAGCGGGAGGGGAGCAGTACTTC. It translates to CASSRGQGIAGGEQYF.

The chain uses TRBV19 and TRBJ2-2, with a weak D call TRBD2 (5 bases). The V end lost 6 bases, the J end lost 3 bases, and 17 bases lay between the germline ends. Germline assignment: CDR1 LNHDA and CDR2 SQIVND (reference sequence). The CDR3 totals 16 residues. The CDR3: CASSPPEWRHTGELFF. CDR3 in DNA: TGTGCCAGTAGCCCCCCTGAATGGAGGCACACCGGGGAGCTGTTTTTT.

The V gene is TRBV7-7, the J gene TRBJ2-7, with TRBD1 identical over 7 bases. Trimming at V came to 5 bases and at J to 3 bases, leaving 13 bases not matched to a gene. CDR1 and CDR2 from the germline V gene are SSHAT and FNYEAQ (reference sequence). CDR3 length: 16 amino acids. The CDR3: CASSLERQGDYYEQYF. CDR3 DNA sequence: TGTGCCAGCAGCCTAGAGAGACAGGGAGATTACTACGAGCAGTACTTC.

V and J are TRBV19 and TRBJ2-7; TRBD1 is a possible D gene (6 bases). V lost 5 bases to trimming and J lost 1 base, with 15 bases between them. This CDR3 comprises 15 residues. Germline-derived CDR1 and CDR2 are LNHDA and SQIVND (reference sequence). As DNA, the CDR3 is TGTGCCAGTAGTGCCCGGACAGTCAGTTCCTACGAGCAGTACTTC. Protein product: CASSARTVSSYEQYF. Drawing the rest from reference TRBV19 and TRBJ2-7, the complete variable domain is DGGITQSPKYLFRKEGQNVTLSCEQNLNHDAMYWYRQDPGQGLRLIYYSQIVNDFQKGDIAEGYSVSREKKESFPLTVTSAQKNPTAFYLCASSARTVSSYEQYFGPGTRLTVT.

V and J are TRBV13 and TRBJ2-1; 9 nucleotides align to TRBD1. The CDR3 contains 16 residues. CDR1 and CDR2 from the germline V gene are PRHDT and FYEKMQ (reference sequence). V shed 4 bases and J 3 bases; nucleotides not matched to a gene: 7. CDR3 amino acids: CASSSDGTGNYNEQFF. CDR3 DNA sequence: TGTGCCAGCAGCTCAGACGGGACAGGGAACTACAATGAGCAGTTCTTC.

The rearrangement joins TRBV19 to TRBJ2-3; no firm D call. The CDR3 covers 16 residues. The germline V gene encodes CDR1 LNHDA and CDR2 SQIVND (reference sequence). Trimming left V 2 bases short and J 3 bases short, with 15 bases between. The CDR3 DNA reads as TGTGCCAGTAGTATAAGTTTCAGATCATGGACAGATACGCAGTATTTT. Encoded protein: CASSISFRSWTDTQYF.

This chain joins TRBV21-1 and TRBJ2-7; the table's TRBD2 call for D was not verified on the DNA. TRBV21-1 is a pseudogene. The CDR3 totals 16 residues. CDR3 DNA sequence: TGTGCCAGCAGCAAAGCCCTGGGGCCTAGCGGTTACGAGCAGTACTTC. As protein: CASSKALGPSGYEQYF.

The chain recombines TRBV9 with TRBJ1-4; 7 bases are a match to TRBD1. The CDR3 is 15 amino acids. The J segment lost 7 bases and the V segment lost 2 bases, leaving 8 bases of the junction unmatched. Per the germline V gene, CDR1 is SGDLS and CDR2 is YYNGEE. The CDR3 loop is CASSVNRGEGEKLFF. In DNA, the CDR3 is TGTGCCAGCAGCGTTAACAGGGGCGAAGGTGAAAAACTGTTTTTT.

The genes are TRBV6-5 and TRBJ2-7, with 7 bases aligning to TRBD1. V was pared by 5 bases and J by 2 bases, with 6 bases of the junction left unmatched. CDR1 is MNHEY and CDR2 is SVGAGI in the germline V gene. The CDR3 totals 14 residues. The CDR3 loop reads CASSNPQGAYEQYF. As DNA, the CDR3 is TGTGCCAGCAGTAACCCCCAGGGGGCCTACGAGCAGTACTTC.

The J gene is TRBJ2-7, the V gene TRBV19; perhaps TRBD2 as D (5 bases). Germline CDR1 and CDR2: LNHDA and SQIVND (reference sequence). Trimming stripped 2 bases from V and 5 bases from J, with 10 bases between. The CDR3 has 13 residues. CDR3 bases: TGTGCCAGTAGTATAAGTGCCGGGAACGAGCAGTACTTC. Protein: CASSISAGNEQYF.

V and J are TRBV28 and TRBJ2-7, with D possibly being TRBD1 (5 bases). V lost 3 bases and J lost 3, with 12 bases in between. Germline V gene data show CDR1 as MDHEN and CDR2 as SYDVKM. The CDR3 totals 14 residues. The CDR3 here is CASSLSGSIYEQYF. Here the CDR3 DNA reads TGTGCCAGCAGTTTGTCAGGGTCCATCTACGAGCAGTACTTC.

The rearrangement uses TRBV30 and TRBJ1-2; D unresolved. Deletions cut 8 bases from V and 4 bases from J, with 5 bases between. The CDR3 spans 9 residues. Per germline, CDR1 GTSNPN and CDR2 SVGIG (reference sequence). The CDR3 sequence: CAGGYGYTF. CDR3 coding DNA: TGTGCCGGAGGCTATGGCTACACCTTC.